These 2 T cell receptor beta chains originate from one sample sequenced in a study of blood T cells in healthy people across ages. Sample-barcoded 5' priming and a J-beta primer mix drove a second PCR of about 7 to 12 cycles. TCRdb used MiXCR to reprocess the 5' RACE reads, holding one entry per CDR3 protein. The sample lists around 1,900,000 distinct CDR3 sequences, around 40% occurring once. Input material: blood. The receptor set was obtained from a human donor in good health.

This clonotype occurred a few times. CDR3 protein: CASRATGGGYEQYF. DNA of the CDR3: TGTGCCAGCAGGGCGACGGGGGGCGGATACGAGCAGTACTTC. The chain carries TRBV28 and TRBJ2-7, with D perhaps TRBD2 (7 bases). This CDR3 has 14 amino acids. Germline CDR1 and CDR2: MDHEN and SYDVKM. V lost 6 bases, J lost 4 bases, and 16 bases lay in between.

The V call is TRBV12-3 or TRBV12-4, the J call TRBJ1-5, with D perhaps TRBD1 (5 bases). Trimming stripped 7 bases from V and 2 bases from J, with 15 bases between. The CDR3 covers 15 residues. CDR3 amino acids: CASKKNQGGNQPQHF. The CDR3 DNA reads TGTGCCAGCAAAAAGAACCAGGGAGGCAATCAGCCCCAGCATTTT.